This record covers a single TCR beta chain. Sequencing used immunoSEQ multiplex PCR; TCRdb keeps in-frame clones, though not all of them. The sample lists about 46,000 clones, about 88% occurring once. These data originate in a study of OX40 agonist ivuxolimab in advanced cancers. The CDR3 sequence is 14 residues long. After removal of 7 bases from V and 3 bases from J, the junction contained 7 bases not matched to a gene. Per germline, CDR1 SGDLS and CDR2 YYNGEE. The receptor was isolated from an adult with an advanced solid tumor such as melanoma, head and neck, liver or kidney cancer. The input for sequencing was CD4+ or CD8+ T cells sorted from blood, taken in a trial of the OX40 agonist ivuxolimab. This chain links TRBV9 with TRBJ1-5, with 7 bases identical to TRBD1. CDR3 protein: CASSQGFNNQPQHF. CDR3 nucleotide sequence: TGTGCCAGCTCACAGGGGTTTAACAATCAGCCCCAGCATTTT.